A selection of T cell receptor beta chains follows, all from one sample in a study of CD8 T cells in ankylosing spondylitis. TCRdb reprocessed the 5' RACE reads with MiXCR, giving one entry per CDR3 protein. The data contain 150,000 to 200,000 distinct CDR3 sequences, approximately 20% of them seen just once; the ten biggest clones take up approximately 7.8%. Sequencing was carried out using blood, either unsorted or a sorted T cell fraction (not recorded which). All receptors come from a male donor with ankylosing spondylitis or in good health (not recorded which). Each CDR3 is given with its conserved first and last residue. The D gene is left open where the match is weak. A clone size is listed for some rows: how often the clone was seen (once, few, many), or a class if it is expanded.

J | D | size | V | DNA | CDR3
TRBJ2-3 | . | many | TRBV20-1 | TGCAGTGCTAGCGGCCACGCACAAGATACGCAGTATTTT | CSASGHAQDTQYF
TRBJ2-3 | TRBD1 | few | TRBV6-5 | TGTGCCAGCAGTCGGACAGGGGGCGCAGATACGCAGTATTTT | CASSRTGGADTQYF
TRBJ2-7 | TRBD1 | . | TRBV24-1 | TGTGCCACCAGTGACCCTACAGGGGGCTACGAGCAGTACTTC | CATSDPTGGYEQYF
TRBJ2-2 | TRBD2 | few | TRBV29-1 | TGCAGCGTCAAGGGACTAGTGGACACCGGGGAGCTGTTTTTT | CSVKGLVDTGELFF
TRBJ1-2 | . | . | TRBV10-2 | TGCGCCAGCAGTGACCCAGGGGATGGCTACACCTTC | CASSDPGDGYTF
TRBJ2-3 | . | many | TRBV20-1 | TGCAGTGCCGCATGGGACCAGCGGACAGATACGCAGTATTTT | CSAAWDQRTDTQYF
TRBJ2-2 | . | . | TRBV27 | TGTGCCAGCAGTTTGTGGTCCTTAGCCACCGGGGAGCTGTTTTTT | CASSLWSLATGELFF
TRBJ1-4 | . | . | TRBV2 | TGTGCCAGCAGTGAATTAGGGAAGGACGAAAAACTGTTTTTT | CASSELGKDEKLFF
TRBJ1-2 | TRBD1 | . | TRBV6-1 | TGTGCCAGCAGTGAGGCAGGGGGCATTAGAGGCTACACCTTC | CASSEAGGIRGYTF
TRBJ2-7 | TRBD1 | . | TRBV7-7 | TGTGCCAGCAGCGTAGGACAGGGGCCCTACGAGCAGTACTTC | CASSVGQGPYEQYF
TRBJ1-2 | . | many | TRBV29-1 | TGCAGCGTTGACCCATCCTCGGACTATGGCTACACCTTC | CSVDPSSDYGYTF